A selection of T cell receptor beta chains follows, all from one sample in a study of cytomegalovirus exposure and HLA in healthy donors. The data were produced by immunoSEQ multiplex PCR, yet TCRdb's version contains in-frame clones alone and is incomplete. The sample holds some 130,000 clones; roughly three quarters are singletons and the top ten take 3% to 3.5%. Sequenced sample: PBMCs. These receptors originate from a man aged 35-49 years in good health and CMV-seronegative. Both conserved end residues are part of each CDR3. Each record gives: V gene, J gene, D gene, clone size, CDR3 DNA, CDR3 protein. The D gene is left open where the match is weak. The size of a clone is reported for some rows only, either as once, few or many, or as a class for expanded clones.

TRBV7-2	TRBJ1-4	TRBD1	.	TGTGCCAGCAGCTTGGGCAGGGGGATGGAAAAACTGTTTTTT	CASSLGRGMEKLFF
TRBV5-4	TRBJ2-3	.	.	TGTGCCAGCAGCGGGGGGACGGGTACGCAGTATTTT	CASSGGTGTQYF
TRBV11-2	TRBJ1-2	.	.	TGTGCCAGCAGCTTCATCCTCGGGGATGGCTACACCTTC	CASSFILGDGYTF
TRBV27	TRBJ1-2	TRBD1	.	TGTGCCAGCAGTTCGGGACAGGGAACTCCGGGAAACTATGGCTACACCTTC	CASSSGQGTPGNYGYTF
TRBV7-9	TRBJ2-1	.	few	TGTGCCAGCAGCACCGGGGGTAGCGGAGAGCAGTTCTTC	CASSTGGSGEQFF
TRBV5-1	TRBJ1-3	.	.	TGCGCCAGCAGCTTCGGGGGGGAAGGAAACACCATATATTTT	CASSFGGEGNTIYF
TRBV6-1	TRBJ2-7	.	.	TGTGCCAGCAGTCGGGCGGGGTGGTACGAGCAGTACTTC	CASSRAGWYEQYF
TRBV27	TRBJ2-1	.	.	TGTGCCAGCAGTTTAATGGGCCCGCCGGCTGAGCAGTTCTTC	CASSLMGPPAEQFF
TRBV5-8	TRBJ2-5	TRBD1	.	TGTGCCAGCAGCTACAAACCACCCCAGGGACAGGGGGAACCCCAAGAGACCCAGTACTTC	CASSYKPPQGQGEPQETQYF
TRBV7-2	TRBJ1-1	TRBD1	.	TGTGCCAGCAGCCTAATTCGGGACAGGGGGAGGAACACTGAAGCTTTCTTT	CASSLIRDRGRNTEAFF
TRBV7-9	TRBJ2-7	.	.	TGTGCCAGCGGCGGGTCGCCCCTCTACGAGCAGTACTTC	CASGGSPLYEQYF
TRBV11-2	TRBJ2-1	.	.	TGTGCCAGCAGCGTAGTTGTCCGGGGCTACAATGAGCAGTTCTTC	CASSVVVRGYNEQFF
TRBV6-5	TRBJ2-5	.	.	TGTGCCAGCAGTTACCGGGGGTTTGGTAGGGAGACCCAGTACTTC	CASSYRGFGRETQYF
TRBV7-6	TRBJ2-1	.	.	TGTGCCAGCAGCTTATTTGGAGTCGCGGGACCCCTAGTGAATGAGCAGTTCTTC	CASSLFGVAGPLVNEQFF
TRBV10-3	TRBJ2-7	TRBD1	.	TGTGCCATCAGAGGACAGGGTAGCGAGCAGTACTTC	CAIRGQGSEQYF
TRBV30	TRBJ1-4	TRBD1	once	TGTGCCTGGGGCGGTACCGGGACAGGGGATGAAAAACTGTTTTTT	CAWGGTGTGDEKLFF
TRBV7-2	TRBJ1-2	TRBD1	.	TGTGCCAGCAGCCCGCGGACAGGGGACGGCTACACCTTC	CASSPRTGDGYTF
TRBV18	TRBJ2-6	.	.	TGTGCCAGCTCGCAAGACGGCGCAGGGGTCTCTGGGGCCAACGTCCTGACTTTC	CASSQDGAGVSGANVLTF
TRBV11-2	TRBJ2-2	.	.	TGTGCCAGCAGCTCCCCAGGGGGGAGCACCGGGGAGCTGTTTTTT	CASSSPGGSTGELFF
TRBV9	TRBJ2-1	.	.	TGTGCCAGCAGCGTAGTATCCGAGCACTATGAGCAGTTCTTC	CASSVVSEHYEQFF
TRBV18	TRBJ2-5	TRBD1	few	TGTGCCAGCTCACCGTACGGACAGGGGGGGAAAGAGACCCAGTACTTC	CASSPYGQGGKETQYF
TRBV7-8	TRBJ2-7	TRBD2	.	TGTGCCAGCAGCTCGGGACTAGCGGAGTTCTACGAGCAGTACTTC	CASSSGLAEFYEQYF
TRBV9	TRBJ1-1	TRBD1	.	TGTGCCAGCAGCGCCAGCGGGACAGGGCTGACTGAAGCTTTCTTT	CASSASGTGLTEAFF
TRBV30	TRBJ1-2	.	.	TGTGCACTTGCCGTTTATGGCTACACCTTC	CALAVYGYTF
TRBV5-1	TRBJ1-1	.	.	TGCGCCAGCAGCTTGGCGGGACAAACTGAAGCTTTCTTT	CASSLAGQTEAFF
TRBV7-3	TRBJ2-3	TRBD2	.	TGTGCCAGCAGCTGGTCTAGCGGGGGTTCAGATACGCAGTATTTT	CASSWSSGGSDTQYF
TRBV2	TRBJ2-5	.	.	TGTGCCACCGTGGACTTCCAAGAGACCCAGTACTTC	CATVDFQETQYF
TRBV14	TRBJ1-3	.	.	TGTGCCAGCAGCCAAGTGTCGGGGTTGGCTGGAAACACCATATATTTT	CASSQVSGLAGNTIYF
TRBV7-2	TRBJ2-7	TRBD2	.	TGTGCCAGCACCCGCGGGAGAGGGGTCGACTACGAGCAGTACTTC	CASTRGRGVDYEQYF
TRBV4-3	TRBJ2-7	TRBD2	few	TGCGCCAGCAGCCAGGACTCGAATTACGGGACTAGCGCCTACGAGCAGTACTTC	CASSQDSNYGTSAYEQYF
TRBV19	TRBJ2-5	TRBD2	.	TGTGCCAGTAGTACCCTTAGCGGGGTGCGGGAGACCCAGTACTTC	CASSTLSGVRETQYF
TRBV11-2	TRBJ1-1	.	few	TGTGCCAGCAGCCCCGTGGGGAGGGGAAGGACTGAAGCTTTCTTT	CASSPVGRGRTEAFF